This passage covers 28 T cell receptor beta chains from one sample sequenced in a study of blood T cells in healthy people across ages. A second PCR of roughly 7 to 11 cycles used a sample-barcoded 5' primer and a J-beta primer mix. TCRdb fed the 5' RACE reads into MiXCR, producing one record per CDR3 protein. The profile shows more than 750,000 distinct CDR3 sequences, around 29% of them singletons. These same data were also listed under a study on T cells of mothers and their children.

Specimen: blood. The source of these receptors is a woman in her thirties or forties in good health.

The rearrangement joins TRBV2 to TRBJ2-5; D might be TRBD1 (5 bases). The CDR3 runs to 15 residues. V gave up 0 bases and J gave up 5 bases, with 13 bases separating them. Germline-derived CDR1 and CDR2 are SNHLY and FYNNEI. The CDR3: CASSEALGQTETQYF. As DNA, the CDR3 is TGTGCCAGCAGTGAAGCGCTGGGGCAGACGGAGACCCAGTACTTC.

This clonotype was seen ten or more times. The V and J genes are TRBV18 and TRBJ1-2, with D unresolved. CDR3 size: 15 residues. Between the trimmed V and J ends, which lost 5 bases and 0 bases, there was a span of 13 bases. Germline V gene lookup returns CDR1 KGHSH and CDR2 LQKENI. The CDR3 nucleotides are TGTGCCAGCTCAACCCCCCAGTCTCCTAACTATGGCTACACCTTC. Translation gives CASSTPQSPNYGYTF.

This chain links TRBV7-2 with TRBJ2-3, with 9 bases fitting TRBD1. Germline V CDR1 and CDR2: SGHTA, FQGNSA. V was clipped by 5 bases and J by 4 bases; unmatched bases: 7. The length of the CDR3 is 15 residues. The CDR3, as DNA: TGTGCCAGCAGCCCCGGGACAGGGTGGGCAGATACGCAGTATTTT. Amino acids: CASSPGTGWADTQYF. Together with reference TRBV7-2 and TRBJ2-3, the CDR3 gives the full variable domain: GAGVSQSPSNKVTEKGKDVELRCDPISGHTALYWYRQSLGQGLEFLIYFQGNSAPDKSGLPSDRFSAERTGGSVSTLTIQRTQQEDSAVYLCASSPGTGWADTQYFGPGTRLTVL.

This chain connects TRBV7-6 to TRBJ1-2; 8 positions match TRBD1. The CDR3 has 13 residues. The germline CDR1 and CDR2 sequences are SGHVS and FNYEAQ. J was trimmed by 6 bases and V by 8 bases; bases with no gene match: 8. CDR3 nucleotides: TGTGCCAGCGGCCTGGGACAGGCCAATGGCTACACCTTC. Its protein is CASGLGQANGYTF.

This clonotype was found a few times. This chain uses TRBV14 with TRBJ2-1, with 7 bases lining up with TRBD2. The germline gives CDR1 SGHDN, CDR2 FVKESK. The V gene end was trimmed by 1 base and the J gene end by 5 bases; junction bases not matched to a gene: 8. The CDR3 totals 16 residues. The CDR3: CASSQGGGLYDNEQFF. For the CDR3, the DNA is TGTGCCAGCAGCCAAGGGGGGGGACTTTACGACAATGAGCAGTTCTTC.

The sample holds a few counts of this clonotype. This chain connects TRBV18 to TRBJ2-7, with D uncertain. With 2 bases removed from V and 0 bases from J, the gap between germline ends came to 5 bases. The germline V gene has CDR1 KGHSH and CDR2 LQKENI. The length of the CDR3 is 13 residues. The CDR3 region has the DNA TGTGCCAGCTCACCATTTATCTCCTACGAGCAGTACTTC. Translating gives CASSPFISYEQYF. The full variable domain, in which reference TRBV18 and TRBJ2-7 provide the parts outside the CDR3, is NAGVMQNPRHLVRRRGQEARLRCSPMKGHSHVYWYRQLPEEGLKFMVYLQKENIIDESGMPKERFSAEFPKEGPSILRIQQVVRGDSAAYFCASSPFISYEQYFGPGTRLTVT.

This clonotype was found a few times. The rearrangement links TRBV29-1 to TRBJ1-1; 9 bases match TRBD1. Per germline, CDR1 SQVTM and CDR2 ANQGSEA. CDR3 length equals 13 residues. J gave up 2 bases and V 8 bases, and 6 bases lay outside the gene matches. The CDR3 coding sequence is TGCAGCACCCGGGACAGGGTTAACACTGAAGCTTTCTTT. It codes for CSTRDRVNTEAFF.

The chain combines TRBV7-2 with TRBJ2-2; possibly TRBD1 for D (7 bases). CDR3 size: 15 residues. Germline V gene sequence: CDR1 SGHTA, CDR2 FQGNSA. Trimming shortened V by 2 bases and J by 9 bases, and 16 bases separated the two germline ends. CDR3 in DNA: TGTGCCAGCAGCTTAAGGGGGGACAGTCTCAGGGAGCTGTTTTTT. It yields the protein CASSLRGDSLRELFF.

The chain is built from TRBV27 and TRBJ1-1; 7 positions match TRBD1. Looked up from germline, CDR1 is MNHEY and CDR2 is SMNVEV (reference sequence). V trimming: 7 bases; J trimming: 1 base; junction bases outside the gene matches: 9. The CDR3 loop spans 15 amino acids. CDR3 sequence reads: CASTPSGDRNTEAFF. CDR3 in DNA: TGTGCCAGCACACCTTCGGGGGACAGGAACACTGAAGCTTTCTTT.

This clonotype has ten or more counts. The V and J genes are TRBV12-3 or TRBV12-4 and TRBJ2-5; either TRBD1 or TRBD2 may supply D (5 bases each). CDR3 length: 16 amino acids. Trimming shortened V by 1 base and J by 2 bases, and 14 bases separated the two germline ends. The CDR3 DNA reads TGTGCCAGCAGTTTAGGGGGCGTGGGGGTACAAGAGACCCAGTACTTC. Protein sequence: CASSLGGVGVQETQYF.

The V call is TRBV20-1, the J call TRBJ1-3; D is unresolved. The CDR3 is 14 residues long. Trimming removed 1 base at V and 4 bases at J, with 11 bases between. Germline V lookup: CDR1 DFQATT, CDR2 SNEGSKA (reference sequence). CDR3 sequence reads: CSARGAGLGNTIYF. In DNA, the CDR3 is TGCAGTGCTAGAGGTGCTGGTCTGGGAAACACCATATATTTT.

Remarks on this clonotype: This clone may be a read error of a much larger clone one base away. This chain links TRBV28 with TRBJ2-7; TRBD2 matches 12 bases. There are 17 residues in the CDR3. From germline, CDR1 is MDHEN and CDR2 SYDVKM. For the CDR3, the DNA is TGTGCCAGCAGTTTCCGACTAGCGGGGGACTACACCTACGGGCAGTACTTC. It yields the protein CASSFRLAGDYTYGQYF.

The V gene is TRBV5-5, the J gene TRBJ1-4, with D maybe TRBD1 (5 bases). The CDR3 length is 12 residues. V dropped 7 bases and J dropped 5 bases, with 9 bases sitting between them. Per germline, CDR1 SGHKS and CDR2 YYEKEE (reference sequence). The chain's CDR3 is CASGGNNEKLFF. The CDR3 region has the DNA TGTGCCAGCGGGGGGAACAATGAAAAACTGTTTTTT.

In this sample, this clonotype turned up many times. The chain recombines TRBV28 with TRBJ2-4; D perhaps matches TRBD2 (5 bases). From germline, CDR1 is MDHEN and CDR2 SYDVKM. The CDR3 has 15 amino acids. V lost 4 bases, J lost 6 bases, and 16 bases lay in between. This CDR3 is CASSSSGVLSNIQYF. The DNA of the CDR3 is TGTGCCAGCAGTTCCTCCGGGGTTCTATCAAACATTCAGTACTTC. The full variable domain, completed using reference TRBV28 and TRBJ2-4, is DVKVTQSSRYLVKRTGEKVFLECVQDMDHENMFWYRQDPGLGLRLIYFSYDVKMKEKGDIPEGYSVSREKKERFSLILESASTNQTSMYLCASSSSGVLSNIQYFGAGTRLSVL.

This sequence joins TRBV28 and TRBJ1-1, with D perhaps matching TRBD1 (5 bases). CDR1 is MDHEN, CDR2 SYDVKM, per germline. Trimming pared 6 bases from V and 3 bases from J, leaving 14 bases between. The CDR3 totals 14 residues. In DNA, the CDR3 is TGTGCCAGCAGCACCAGGGTGATAGACACTGAAGCTTTCTTT. This sequence encodes CASSTRVIDTEAFF.

This chain links TRBV24-1 with TRBJ2-7; 11 nucleotides match TRBD2. Judging by the DNA end, TRBJ2-5 fits better; the J call may be wrong. In germline, CDR1 is KGHDR, CDR2 SFDVKD. The length of the CDR3 is 17 residues. The CDR3 spells CATSGPSSGGAQETQYF. The DNA of the CDR3 is TGTGCCACCAGTGGCCCCAGTAGCGGGGGGGCCCAGGAGACCCAGTACTTC.

The genes are TRBV4-3 and TRBJ2-7; TRBD2 might be the D (6 bases). V shed 6 bases and J shed 0 bases, with 15 bases lying between them. Per germline, CDR1 LGHNA and CDR2 YSLEER. CDR3 length equals 15 residues. The CDR3 region has the DNA TGCGCCAGCAGTGGAGGGGCTAGCAACTCCTACGAGCAGTACTTC. As protein: CASSGGASNSYEQYF.

There are a few counts of this clonotype. The chain carries TRBV7-2 and TRBJ2-3, with D unclear. The CDR3 contains 13 residues. V was clipped by 5 bases and J by 6 bases, with 12 bases between them. Germline loops: CDR1 SGHTA, CDR2 FQGNSA. The DNA of the CDR3 is TGTGCCAGCAGCCCCTCCCCCGGCGATACGCAGTATTTT. It specifies CASSPSPGDTQYF.

V gene TRBV7-2 combines with J gene TRBJ1-1; possibly TRBD1 for D (6 bases). Trimming removed 2 bases at V and 8 bases at J, with 15 bases between. Per the germline V gene, CDR1 is SGHTA and CDR2 is FQGNSA. The CDR3 consists of 14 residues. The CDR3 protein is CASSLQGTRSEAFF. Here the CDR3 DNA reads TGTGCCAGCAGCTTACAGGGGACGAGATCCGAAGCTTTCTTT. Together with reference TRBV7-2 and TRBJ1-1, the CDR3 gives the full variable domain: GAGVSQSPSNKVTEKGKDVELRCDPISGHTALYWYRQSLGQGLEFLIYFQGNSAPDKSGLPSDRFSAERTGGSVSTLTIQRTQQEDSAVYLCASSLQGTRSEAFFGQGTRLTVV.

This clonotype was detected only a few times. The gene calls are TRBV7-2 and TRBJ1-2; 7 bases are a match to TRBD1. This CDR3 spans 16 amino acids. V lost 3 bases to trimming and J lost 4 bases; unmatched junction nucleotides: 11. CDR1 SGHTA and CDR2 FQGNSA come from the germline V gene. CDR3 loop: CASSFRLGGGPYGYTF. CDR3 in DNA: TGTGCCAGCAGCTTCCGGTTGGGAGGGGGCCCCTATGGCTACACCTTC.

This clonotype was counted only a few times. This sequence joins TRBV3-1 and TRBJ2-5; D remains unclear. Germline loops: CDR1 LGHDT, CDR2 YNNKEL (reference sequence). V was pared by 4 bases and J by 0 bases, with 12 bases between. There are 15 residues in the CDR3. CDR3 DNA sequence: TGTGCCAGCAGCCCAGAGTGGAGCAACCAAGAGACCCAGTACTTC. Its translation: CASSPEWSNQETQYF.

This clonotype was seen many times. This chain links TRBV27 with TRBJ2-7; possibly TRBD1 for D (5 bases). In germline, CDR1 is MNHEY, CDR2 SMNVEV (reference sequence). The CDR3 is 18 amino acids. V was shortened by 0 bases and J by 2 bases, with 20 bases between the two germline ends. Written as DNA, the CDR3 is TGTGCCAGCAGTTTATCTCCAGGGCCCGAGCTTGGGACCTACGAGCAGTACTTC. Translation gives CASSLSPGPELGTYEQYF.

V gene TRBV10-3 combines with J gene TRBJ2-5, with 7 positions matching TRBD2. The DNA end is a closer match to TRBJ2-7, so the J assignment may be wrong. The CDR3 consists of 15 residues. Germline V gene data show CDR1 as ENHRY and CDR2 as SYGVKD. The CDR3 region is CAITPGLTSIYEQYF. DNA of the CDR3: TGTGCCATCACCCCGGGACTAACTTCCATTTACGAGCAGTACTTC.

The sample holds a few counts of this clonotype. The CDR3 protein is CASSETGSRDTQYF. CDR3 bases: TGTGCCAGCAGTGAAACAGGGTCACGAGATACGCAGTATTTT. The chain links TRBV6-1 to TRBJ2-3; a possible D gene is TRBD1 (6 bases). This CDR3 is 14 amino acids long. Germline-derived CDR1 and CDR2 are MNHNS and SASEGT. V was clipped by 2 bases and J by 5 bases, with 11 bases between them.

As to this clonotype: A much larger clonotype is one base distant, so this may be a read error. The J gene is TRBJ2-5, the V gene TRBV6-2 or TRBV6-3; D assignment may be TRBD1 or TRBD2 (7 bases each). This CDR3 spans 16 amino acids. V lost 6 bases to trimming and J lost 2 bases, with 19 bases between them. Germline CDR1 and CDR2: MNHEY and SVGEGT. The CDR3 DNA is TGTGCCAGCAGCCCCCCCAGGGGGGGGTTTCAAGAGACCCAGTACTTC. Its protein is CASSPPRGGFQETQYF.

This chain links TRBV7-3 with TRBJ1-1, with D possibly matching TRBD1 (5 bases). This CDR3 spans 17 amino acids. Germline CDR1 is SGHTA and CDR2 is FQGTGA. V was trimmed by 3 bases and J by 2 bases, leaving 19 bases between them. CDR3 DNA sequence: TGTGCCAGCAGCTTGGGGATGGGGAGGACACTCAACACTGAAGCTTTCTTT. Protein: CASSLGMGRTLNTEAFF.

This clonotype was counted a few times. The rearrangement uses TRBV28 and TRBJ2-7; 10 bases are a match to TRBD2. This CDR3 contains 15 residues. Germline V gene data show CDR1 as MDHEN and CDR2 as SYDVKM. The J segment lost 2 bases and the V segment lost 4 bases, leaving 5 bases of the junction unmatched. The CDR3 DNA reads TGTGCCAGCAGTTCAATAGCGGGGGGAACCTACGAGCAGTACTTC. This codes for CASSSIAGGTYEQYF.

This clonotype was detected ten times or more. The chain's CDR3 is CASSQEAGLAGVLSNQYF. DNA for the CDR3: TGCGCCAGCAGCCAAGAGGCCGGGCTAGCGGGGGTCTTATCGAACCAGTACTTC. This sequence joins TRBV4-1 and TRBJ2-5; 10 positions agree with TRBD2. This CDR3 spans 18 amino acids. CDR1 is MGHRA and CDR2 is YSYEKL in the germline V gene. With 0 bases clipped from V and 10 bases from J, the junction kept 17 bases outside the gene matches.